What follows are 6 T cell receptor beta chains derived from one specimen sequenced in a study of patients and donors after allogeneic stem cell transplantation. In TCRdb, the RT-PCR reads were re-called with MiXCR into one record per CDR3 protein. This sample has roughly 940,000 distinct CDR3 sequences; 18% occur once, and the top ten carry around 6%. Specimen: blood, either unsorted or a sorted T cell fraction (not recorded which). These receptors all come from a human donor who was either an allogeneic HSCT recipient or a stem cell or donor lymphocyte infusion donor (not recorded which). It is not recorded whose cells these are; they may come from a transplant donor.

In its sample, this clonotype was seen many times. J is TRBJ2-7 and V is TRBV20-1, with a weak D call TRBD2 (5 bases). CDR1 and CDR2 (germline): DFQATT, SNEGSKA (reference sequence). The CDR3 covers 13 residues. V shed 3 bases and J shed 3 bases, with 12 bases lying between them. CDR3 residues: CSARAPGSYEQYF. The CDR3 region has the DNA TGCAGTGCTAGGGCTCCGGGGAGCTACGAGCAGTACTTC.

This clonotype showed up just a few times. This chain connects TRBV14 to TRBJ2-1; 9 nucleotides match TRBD2. V was pared by 1 base and J by 4 bases, with 2 bases of the junction left unmatched. Germline V lookup: CDR1 SGHDN, CDR2 FVKESK. This CDR3 contains 15 residues. The CDR3 protein is CASSQASGIYNEQFF. DNA for the CDR3: TGTGCCAGCAGCCAAGCTAGCGGGATTTACAATGAGCAGTTCTTC.

The rearrangement uses TRBV3-1 and TRBJ2-7; 7 bases line up with TRBD2. CDR1 is LGHDT, CDR2 YNNKEL, per germline (reference sequence). V was clipped by 4 bases and J by 5 bases; unmatched bases: 20. This CDR3 has 18 amino acids. In DNA, the CDR3 is TGTGCCAGCAGCCCCCGGCTCCCCTCTTTGGCGGGAGACCACGAGCAGTACTTC. Protein product: CASSPRLPSLAGDHEQYF.

Of note for this clonotype: One end of the junction varies from germline; a read error may be responsible. This chain uses TRBV30 with TRBJ2-1, with a weak D call TRBD2 (6 bases). The CDR3 has 11 amino acids. The germline gives CDR1 GTSNPN, CDR2 SVGIG (reference sequence). The CDR3 DNA sequence: TGTGCCTGGAGTGTCCGGGCGGGGTGTCTCTTC. Encoded protein: CAWSVRAGCLF. Complete variable domain (other parts from reference TRBV30 and TRBJ2-1): SQTIHQWPATLVQPVGSPLSLECTVEGTSNPNLYWYRQAAGRGLQLLFYSVGIGQISSEVPQNLSASRPQDRQFILSSKKLLLSDSGFYLCAWSVRAGCLFGPGTRLTVL.

This clonotype appeared a few times. The rearrangement uses TRBV2 and TRBJ2-7; D is ambiguous. V gave up 4 bases and J gave up 6 bases, with 13 bases separating them. Germline V gives CDR1 SNHLY, CDR2 FYNNEI. The CDR3 extends over 13 amino acids. The DNA of the CDR3 is TGTGCCAGCAGTGTAGGAACTCCTCGCGAGCAGTACTTC. Translating gives CASSVGTPREQYF.

The V and J genes are TRBV27 and TRBJ2-1; 7 bases fit TRBD2. V trimming: 8 bases; J trimming: 0 bases; junction bases outside the gene matches: 10. The CDR3 has 16 residues. Germline V lookup: CDR1 MNHEY, CDR2 SMNVEV (reference sequence). This chain's CDR3 is CASRRETPSSYNEQFF. The DNA for the CDR3 is TGTGCCAGCCGGCGGGAGACCCCTAGCTCCTACAATGAGCAGTTCTTC.